The 3 T cell receptor beta chains listed next were all sequenced from one sample in a study of cytomegalovirus exposure and HLA in healthy donors. In the PCR, 60 Vbeta and 13 Jbeta primers were used. Sequencing was performed with immunoSEQ multiplex PCR; in TCRdb, only in-frame clones are kept and a portion is missing. The sample carries fewer than 250,000 clones, about 80% recorded once. Sequencing was done on a sample of PBMCs. The receptor set was obtained from a woman aged 30 to 39 in good health and CMV-seropositive.

This chain joins TRBV25-1 and TRBJ1-3; unclear D gene. There are 16 residues in the CDR3. CDR1 is MGHDK and CDR2 is SYGVNS in the germline V gene. Trimming left V 2 bases short and J 2 bases short, with 13 bases between. CDR3 DNA: TGTGCCAGCAGTGAAGGAGGACGCATAGCTGGAAACACCATATATTTT. Protein: CASSEGGRIAGNTIYF. Drawing the rest from reference TRBV25-1 and TRBJ1-3, the complete variable domain is EADIYQTPRYLVIGTGKKITLECSQTMGHDKMYWYQQDPGMELHLIHYSYGVNSTEKGDLSSESTVSRIRTEHFPLTLESARPSHTSQYLCASSEGGRIAGNTIYFGEGSWLTVV.

This chain links TRBV2 with TRBJ2-7; a weak D match, TRBD1 (7 bases). Per the germline V gene, CDR1 is SNHLY and CDR2 is FYNNEI. V was cut by 7 bases and J by 5 bases, with 18 bases left in between. The CDR3 has 14 amino acids. As DNA, the CDR3 is TGTGCCAGCACTGTCCAGTCAGGGGGGCACGAGCAGTACTTC. Its translation: CASTVQSGGHEQYF.

The gene calls are TRBV6-5 and TRBJ2-1; TRBD2 might be the D (6 bases). The germline V gene encodes CDR1 MNHEY and CDR2 SVGAGI. The CDR3 runs to 14 residues. The V end lost 2 bases, the J end lost 3 bases, and 8 bases lay between the germline ends. CDR3 region: CASSYRDFYNEQFF. The CDR3 DNA sequence: TGTGCCAGCAGTTACAGGGACTTCTACAATGAGCAGTTCTTC.